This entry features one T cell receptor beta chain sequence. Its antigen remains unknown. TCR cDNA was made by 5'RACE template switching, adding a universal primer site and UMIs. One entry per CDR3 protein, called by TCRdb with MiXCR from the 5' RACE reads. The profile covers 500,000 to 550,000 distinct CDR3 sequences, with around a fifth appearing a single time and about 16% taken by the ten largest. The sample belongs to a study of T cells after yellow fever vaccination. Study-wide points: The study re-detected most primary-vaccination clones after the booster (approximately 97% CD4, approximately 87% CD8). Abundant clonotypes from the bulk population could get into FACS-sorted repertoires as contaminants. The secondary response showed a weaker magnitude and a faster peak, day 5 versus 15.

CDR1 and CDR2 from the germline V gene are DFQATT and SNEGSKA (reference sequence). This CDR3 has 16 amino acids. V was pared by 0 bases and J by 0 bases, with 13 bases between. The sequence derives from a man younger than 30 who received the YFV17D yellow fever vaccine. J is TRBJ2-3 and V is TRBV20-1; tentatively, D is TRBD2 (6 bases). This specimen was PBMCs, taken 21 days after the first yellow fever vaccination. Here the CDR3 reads CSARDSGTVSTDTQYF. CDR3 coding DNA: TGCAGTGCTAGAGATTCGGGGACTGTGAGCACAGATACGCAGTATTTT.